The 21 T cell receptor beta chains below were found in one sample sequenced in a study of blood T cells in healthy people across ages. Together with a sample-barcoded 5' primer, a J-beta primer mix was included in a second PCR lasting roughly 6 to 12 cycles. From the 5' RACE reads, TCRdb called clonotypes with MiXCR, one entry per CDR3 protein. The table lists under 2,000,000 distinct CDR3 sequences, roughly 49% of them singletons, with about 2.1% in the top ten. What was sequenced was blood. The origin of the receptors is a woman in her thirties or forties in good health.

This chain joins TRBV25-1 and TRBJ1-4; the D gene is possibly TRBD1 (5 bases). CDR1 is MGHDK, CDR2 SYGVNS, per germline. This CDR3 spans 16 amino acids. V was shortened by 3 bases and J by 2 bases, with 13 bases between the two germline ends. In nucleotides, the CDR3 is TGTGCCAGCAGTGATACCGGGGACGGGACTAATGAAAAACTGTTTTTT. Translated: CASSDTGDGTNEKLFF.

The chain employs TRBV29-1 and TRBJ1-1; tentative D call: TRBD1 (5 bases). Germline V gives CDR1 SQVTM, CDR2 ANQGSEA. Trimming removed 2 bases from V and 3 bases from J, with 22 bases in between. The CDR3 covers 17 residues. The DNA of the CDR3 is TGCAGCGTTGAAAATCCGGGACTGACCTCCAGTGACACTGAAGCTTTCTTT. Its translation: CSVENPGLTSSDTEAFF.

The chain employs TRBV5-4 and TRBJ2-7; 9 bases are a match to TRBD1. CDR3 length equals 14 residues. The J segment lost 4 bases and the V segment lost 9 bases, leaving 11 bases of the junction unmatched. Germline V gives CDR1 SGHNT, CDR2 YYREEE (reference sequence). The CDR3 coding sequence is TGTGCCATCTCTCCTATGGACAGGGGATACGAGCAGTACTTC. It codes for CAISPMDRGYEQYF.

The genes are TRBV20-1 and TRBJ2-3; 10 bases are a match to TRBD2. The V gene end was trimmed by 0 bases and the J gene end by 12 bases; junction bases not matched to a gene: 6. In germline, CDR1 is DFQATT, CDR2 SNEGSKA (reference sequence). This CDR3 has 13 residues. CDR3 protein: CSARDPAGGHQYF. CDR3 nucleotides: TGCAGTGCTAGAGATCCAGCGGGGGGGCATCAGTATTTT.

The chain couples TRBV6-5 to TRBJ2-1; D may be TRBD2 (6 bases). V lost 3 bases, J lost 5 bases, and 17 bases lay in between. CDR1 and CDR2 (germline): MNHEY, SVGAGI. This CDR3 is built from 16 residues. Written as DNA, the CDR3 is TGTGCCAGCAGTTATCTTGCGGGGCCACCAAACAATGAGCAGTTCTTC. This gives the protein CASSYLAGPPNNEQFF.

The chain combines TRBV25-1 with TRBJ2-1; 8 bases are shared with TRBD1. Germline V gene data show CDR1 as MGHDK and CDR2 as SYGVNS. Losses at the gene ends were 5 bases for V and 13 bases for J; bases not matched to a gene: 16. The CDR3 has 15 residues. CDR3 residues: CASSPPGTGQETQFF. The CDR3 region has the DNA TGTGCCAGCAGTCCCCCCGGGACAGGACAAGAGACCCAGTTCTTC.

Concerning this clonotype: The DNA is left out, because the CDR3 cannot be placed on it with certainty; the CDR3 is given as TCRdb lists it. The gene calls are TRBV28 and TRBJ1-2. Ends included, the CDR3 has 17 residues. Germline V CDR1 and CDR2: MDHEN, SYDVKM. The CDR3 protein is CASSSSSRQAVARGYTF.

This clonotype was counted a single time. This chain connects TRBV7-2 to TRBJ2-1, with D possibly TRBD2 on 6 matching bases. The germline CDR1 and CDR2 sequences are SGHTA and FQGNSA. This CDR3 is built from 15 residues. The germline V and J ends were trimmed by 4 bases and 7 bases, with 17 bases remaining between them. The CDR3 reads CASSSGLIEANEQFF. CDR3 bases: TGTGCCAGCAGCTCGGGACTGATCGAAGCAAATGAGCAGTTCTTC.

The rearrangement joins TRBV20-1 to TRBJ1-6, with D tentatively TRBD1 (5 bases). The CDR3 is made up of 15 amino acids. Trimming cost V 4 bases and J 0 bases, with 10 bases left between them. CDR1 is DFQATT and CDR2 is SNEGSKA in the germline V gene (reference sequence). CDR3 DNA: TGCAGTGCTATGGGGGGTGACTCCTATAATTCACCCCTCCACTTT. This sequence encodes CSAMGGDSYNSPLHF.

In its sample, this clonotype was seen a few times. The J gene is TRBJ2-7, the V gene TRBV7-2; 10 nucleotides line up with TRBD1. The germline CDR1 and CDR2 sequences are SGHTA and FQGNSA. This CDR3 region has 15 residues. J gave up 6 bases and V 1 base, and 6 bases lay outside the gene matches. The CDR3 DNA sequence: TGTGCCAGCAGCTTAGAAGGGACAGGGGCGAGCGAGCAGTACTTC. Translated: CASSLEGTGASEQYF.

As regards this clonotype: One end of the junction varies from germline; a read error may be responsible. The V and J genes are TRBV20-1 and TRBJ1-5; D perhaps matches TRBD1 (5 bases). Germline CDR1 DFQATT, CDR2 SNEGSKA (reference sequence). CDR3 size: 16 residues. CDR3 bases: TGCAGCGCTAGAGAATGGTCGGGGGGATTAAATCAGCCCCAGCATTTT. It specifies CSAREWSGGLNQPQHF.

The chain recombines TRBV4-1 with TRBJ2-7; TRBD1 or TRBD2 may be the D gene (6 bases each). The germline gives CDR1 MGHRA, CDR2 YSYEKL. The CDR3 is made up of 19 amino acids. V gave up 0 bases and J gave up 0 bases, with 21 bases separating them. The CDR3 DNA sequence: TGCGCCAGCAGCCAAGAGGGGGGAAGGGGGGCTTCTATCTCCTACGAGCAGTACTTC. Encoded protein: CASSQEGGRGASISYEQYF.

Only a few counts were recorded for this clonotype. The chain combines TRBV6-1 with TRBJ2-7; 7 bases align to TRBD2. The CDR3 sequence is 15 residues long. The junction had 6 bases not matched to a gene; V was cut back by 2 bases and J by 2 bases. From germline, CDR1 is MNHNS and CDR2 SASEGT. The CDR3, as DNA: TGTGCCAGCAGTGAATGGGAGGGATCCCCCTACGAGCAGTACTTC. Protein: CASSEWEGSPYEQYF.

This clonotype was counted once. The chain joins TRBV6-6 to TRBJ2-5; D is perhaps TRBD1 or TRBD2 (7 bases each). Trimming pared 3 bases from V and 5 bases from J, leaving 22 bases between. This CDR3 is 17 amino acids long. Germline V gives CDR1 MNHNY, CDR2 SVGAGI (reference sequence). The CDR3 DNA reads TGTGCCAGCAGTTATGATAGCCTGTCAGGGGGGGGCGAGACCCAGTACTTC. Amino acids: CASSYDSLSGGGETQYF.

As regards this clonotype: A read error may produce the germline difference seen at one junction end. V is TRBV11-1 and J is TRBJ2-4; D is unresolved. Germline V gene data show CDR1 as SGHAT and CDR2 as FQDESV (reference sequence). The CDR3 extends over 14 amino acids. The CDR3 is CASSLDSTVDEQCF. CDR3 DNA: TGTGCCAGCAGCTTAGACAGTACAGTAGACGAGCAGTGCTTC. The entire variable domain, with the rest obtained from reference TRBV11-1 and TRBJ2-4, is as follows: EAEVAQSPRYKITEKSQAVAFWCDPISGHATLYWYRQILGQGPELLVQFQDESVVDDSQLPKDRFSAERLKGVDSTLKIQPAELGDSAMYLCASSLDSTVDEQCFGAGTRLSVL.

The V and J genes are TRBV20-1 and TRBJ2-5; D gene ambiguous. Germline assignment: CDR1 DFQATT and CDR2 SNEGSKA (reference sequence). Trimming pared 3 bases from V and 2 bases from J, leaving 16 bases between. This CDR3 spans 15 amino acids. The CDR3 coding sequence is TGCAGTGCTAGCCGCCTGTTGGGTATTCAAGAGACCCAGTACTTC. It specifies CSASRLLGIQETQYF.

The gene calls are TRBV7-9 and TRBJ2-1; TRBD2 agrees at 14 bases. The CDR3 loop spans 18 amino acids. The trim removed 0 bases at V and 3 bases at J, leaving 4 bases unmatched. Per the germline V gene, CDR1 is SEHNR and CDR2 is FQNEAQ (reference sequence). In DNA, the CDR3 is TGTGCCAGCAGCTTAGCCCCGACTAGCGGGAGGGTCTACAATGAGCAGTTCTTC. This translates into CASSLAPTSGRVYNEQFF.

Here the CDR3 reads CASSFSGGASQFF. The CDR3, as DNA: TGTGCCAGCAGTTTCAGCGGGGGGGCCTCACAGTTCTTC. The rearrangement links TRBV6-5 to TRBJ2-1, with 10 positions matching TRBD2. The CDR3 has 13 residues. CDR1 MNHEY and CDR2 SVGAGI come from the germline V gene. V shed 4 bases, J shed 13 bases, and the junction held 7 bases outside the gene matches.

The gene calls are TRBV6-2 or TRBV6-3 and TRBJ1-2, with 9 nucleotides matching TRBD1. Germline V gives CDR1 MNHEY, CDR2 SVGEGT. V was pared by 6 bases and J by 3 bases, with 8 bases of the junction left unmatched. The CDR3 is made up of 15 amino acids. CDR3 DNA sequence: TGTGCCAGCAGCCACACAGGGGGCGATGACTATGGCTACACCTTC. This encodes CASSHTGGDDYGYTF.

The chain joins TRBV11-1 to TRBJ2-1; D possibly uses TRBD1 or TRBD2 (5 bases each). The length of the CDR3 is 16 residues. Between the trimmed V and J ends, which lost 4 bases and 0 bases, there was a span of 13 bases. Germline CDR1 and CDR2: SGHAT and FQDESV (reference sequence). The CDR3 DNA sequence: TGTGCCAGCAGCTGGGACCCGCGGAGCTCCTACAATGAGCAGTTCTTC. Translation gives CASSWDPRSSYNEQFF.

Points on this clonotype: This sequence may be a read error, since a much larger clone differs from it by one base. This chain uses TRBV20-1 with TRBJ2-4; 8 nucleotides agree with TRBD2. The CDR3 is made up of 14 amino acids. CDR1 and CDR2 (germline): DFQATT, SNEGSKA (reference sequence). The V gene end was trimmed by 3 bases and the J gene end by 7 bases; junction bases not matched to a gene: 8. The DNA for the CDR3 is TGCAGTGCTAGGGTTAGCGGGGTCGGGAACATTCAGTACTTC. Translating it yields CSARVSGVGNIQYF.